This T cell receptor (beta chain) is from a study of response to subunit inactivated influenza vaccine. There are 19 residues in the CDR3. Unmatched junction bases numbered 9, after V lost 2 bases and J lost 2 bases. The germline gives CDR1 SGHTA, CDR2 FQGNSA. This clonotype has just a few counts. Its matching antigen is unknown. TCRdb reprocessed the RT-PCR reads via MiXCR and lists one record per CDR3 protein. The repertoire holds more than 450,000 distinct CDR3 sequences, with around 8% as singletons. Study-wide findings and caveats: Authors suggested each seasonal influenza vaccination recruits few new T cells.

Source: PBMCs from blood, taken around 25 months after vaccination. This receptor was taken from a man aged 50-75 years who received an inactivated influenza vaccine. The genes are TRBV7-2 and TRBJ2-5; 15 nucleotides match TRBD2. CDR3 region: CASSLRWGTSGGLQETQYF. The CDR3 DNA is TGTGCCAGCAGCTTACGCTGGGGGACTAGCGGGGGGCTTCAAGAGACCCAGTACTTC.